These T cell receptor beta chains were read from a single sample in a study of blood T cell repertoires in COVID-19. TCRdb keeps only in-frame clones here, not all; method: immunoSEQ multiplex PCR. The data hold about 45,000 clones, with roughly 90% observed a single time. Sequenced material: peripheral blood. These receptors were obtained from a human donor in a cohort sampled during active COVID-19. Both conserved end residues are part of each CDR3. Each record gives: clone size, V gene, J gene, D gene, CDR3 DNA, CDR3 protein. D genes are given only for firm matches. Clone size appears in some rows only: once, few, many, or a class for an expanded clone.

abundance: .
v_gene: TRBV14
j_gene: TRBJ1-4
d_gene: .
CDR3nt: TGTGCCAGCAGCCAAGTTGGAGGGCGGGAAGAAAAACTGTTTTTT
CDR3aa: CASSQVGGREEKLFF

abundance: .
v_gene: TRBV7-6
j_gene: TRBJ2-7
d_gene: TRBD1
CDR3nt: TGTGCCAGCAGCCCCTTGGGACAGAACTACGAGCAGTACTTC
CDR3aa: CASSPLGQNYEQYF

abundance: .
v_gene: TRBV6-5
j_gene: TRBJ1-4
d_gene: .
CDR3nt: TGTGCCAGCAGTCCCCTTCGGAGGACTAATGAAAAACTGTTTTTT
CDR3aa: CASSPLRRTNEKLFF

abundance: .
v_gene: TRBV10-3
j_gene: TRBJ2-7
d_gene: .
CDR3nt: TGTGCCATCAGTGAGCCCCCTAGACTAGGCTCCTACGAGCAGTACTTC
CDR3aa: CAISEPPRLGSYEQYF

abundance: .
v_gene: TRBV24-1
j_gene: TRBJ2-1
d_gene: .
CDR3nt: TGTGCCACCAGTGATTTTGTTCGGGTCTGTTGCGCGTCGGGAAATGAGCAGTTCTTC
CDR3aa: CATSDFVRVCCASGNEQFF

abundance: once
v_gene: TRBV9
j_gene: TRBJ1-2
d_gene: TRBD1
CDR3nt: TGTGCCAGCAGCCTCGGACAGGGAGTCCTTGGTTATGGCTACACCTTC
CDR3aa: CASSLGQGVLGYGYTF

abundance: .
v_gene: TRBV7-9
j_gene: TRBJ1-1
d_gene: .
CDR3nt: TGTGCCAGCAGCCCACAGAAAAACACTGAAGCTTTCTTT
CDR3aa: CASSPQKNTEAFF

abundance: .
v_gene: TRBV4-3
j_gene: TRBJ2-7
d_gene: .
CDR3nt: TGCGCCAGCAGCCAAGATCGGAGGGGCGCCTCCTACGAGCAGTACTTC
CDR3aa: CASSQDRRGASYEQYF

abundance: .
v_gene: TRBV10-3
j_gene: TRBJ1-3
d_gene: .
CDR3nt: TGTGCCATCAGTGAGTCTTCATCTGGAAACACCATATATTTT
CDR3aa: CAISESSSGNTIYF

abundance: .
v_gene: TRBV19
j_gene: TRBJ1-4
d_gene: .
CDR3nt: TGTGCCAGTAGTATCGTCAACAGCCTTAATGAAAAACTGTTTTTT
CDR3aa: CASSIVNSLNEKLFF

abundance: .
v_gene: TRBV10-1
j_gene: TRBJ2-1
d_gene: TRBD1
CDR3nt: TGCGCCAGCAGTGTTACCCCAGGGGGTCTCGACAATGAGCAGTTCTTC
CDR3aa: CASSVTPGGLDNEQFF

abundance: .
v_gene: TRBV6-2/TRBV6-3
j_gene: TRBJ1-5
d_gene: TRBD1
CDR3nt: TGTGCCAGCAGTTGGGACAGCTATAGCAATCAGCCCCAGCATTTT
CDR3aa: CASSWDSYSNQPQHF

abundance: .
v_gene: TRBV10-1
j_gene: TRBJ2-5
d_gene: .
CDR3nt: TGCGCCAGCAGTGACGGGGTGGAGACCCAGTACTTC
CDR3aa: CASSDGVETQYF

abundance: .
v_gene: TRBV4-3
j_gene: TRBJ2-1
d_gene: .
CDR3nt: TGCGCCAGCAGCCAAGACTACGGGAGCTCCTACAATGAGCAGTTCTTC
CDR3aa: CASSQDYGSSYNEQFF

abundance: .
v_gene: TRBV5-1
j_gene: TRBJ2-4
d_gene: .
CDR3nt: TGCGCCAGCAGCTTGGGCGGCAGCCCAAACATTCAGTACTTC
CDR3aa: CASSLGGSPNIQYF

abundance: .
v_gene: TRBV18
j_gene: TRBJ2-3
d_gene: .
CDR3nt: TGTGCCAGCTCACCAGTCGGACAGATTAGCACAGATACGCAGTATTTT
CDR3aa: CASSPVGQISTDTQYF

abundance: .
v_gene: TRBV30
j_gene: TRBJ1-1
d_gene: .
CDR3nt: TGTGCCTGGCAGAGCGGGGGGGCTGAAGCTTTCTTT
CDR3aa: CAWQSGGAEAFF

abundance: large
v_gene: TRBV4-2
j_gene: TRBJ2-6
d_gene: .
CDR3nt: TGTGCCAGCAGCCAAGAAGAGGGGGCTGGGGCCAACGTCCTGACTTTC
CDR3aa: CASSQEEGAGANVLTF

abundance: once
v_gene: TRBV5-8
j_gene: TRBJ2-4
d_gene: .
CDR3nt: TGTGCCAGCAGCTTTACTAACATTCAGTACTTC
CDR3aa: CASSFTNIQYF

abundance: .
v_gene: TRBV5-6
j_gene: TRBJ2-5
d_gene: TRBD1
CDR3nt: TGTGCCAGCAGCTTTGGGGGACAGCTCAAGTACTTC
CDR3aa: CASSFGGQLKYF

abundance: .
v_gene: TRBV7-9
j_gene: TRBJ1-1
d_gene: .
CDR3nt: TGTGCCAGCAGCTTCCCAGGGATGGGGGCAAACACTGAAGCTTTCTTT
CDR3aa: CASSFPGMGANTEAFF

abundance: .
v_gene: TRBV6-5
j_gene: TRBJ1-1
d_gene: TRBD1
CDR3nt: TGTGCCAGCAGTTACGGTGACAGGGAAGACACTGAAGCTTTCTTT
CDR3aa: CASSYGDREDTEAFF

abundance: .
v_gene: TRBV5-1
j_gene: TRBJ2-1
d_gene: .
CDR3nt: TGCGCCAGCAGCGTGATGGGGGGTGAGCAGTTCTTC
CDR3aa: CASSVMGGEQFF

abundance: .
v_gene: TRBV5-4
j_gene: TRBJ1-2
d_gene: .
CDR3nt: TGTGCCAGCAGCTTGGGACTCGGCAGAGCTAACTATGGCTACACCTTC
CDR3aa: CASSLGLGRANYGYTF

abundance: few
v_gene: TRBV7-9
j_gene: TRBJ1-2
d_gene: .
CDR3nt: TGTGCCAGCAGCTTCCTTCGGGCAGCGGATGGCTACACCTTC
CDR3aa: CASSFLRAADGYTF

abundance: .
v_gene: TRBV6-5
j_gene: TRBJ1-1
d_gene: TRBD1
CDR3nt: TGTGCCAGCAGTTACGCCACCGGGACAGCCACTGAAGCTTTCTTT
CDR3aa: CASSYATGTATEAFF

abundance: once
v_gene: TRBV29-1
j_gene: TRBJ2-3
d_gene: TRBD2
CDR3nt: TGCAGCGTCGCCCGGACTAGCGGGGGAGGTTGGGATACGCAGTATTTT
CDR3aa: CSVARTSGGGWDTQYF